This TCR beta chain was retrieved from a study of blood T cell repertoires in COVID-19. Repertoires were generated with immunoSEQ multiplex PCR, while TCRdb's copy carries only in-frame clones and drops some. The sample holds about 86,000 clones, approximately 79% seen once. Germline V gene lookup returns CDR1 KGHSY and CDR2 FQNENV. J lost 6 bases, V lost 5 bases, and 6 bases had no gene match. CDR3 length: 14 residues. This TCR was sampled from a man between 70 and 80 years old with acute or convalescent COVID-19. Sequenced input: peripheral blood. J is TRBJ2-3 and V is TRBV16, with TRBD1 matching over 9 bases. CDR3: CASSNRDRADTQYF. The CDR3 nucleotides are TGTGCCAGCAGCAACCGGGACAGGGCCGATACGCAGTATTTT.